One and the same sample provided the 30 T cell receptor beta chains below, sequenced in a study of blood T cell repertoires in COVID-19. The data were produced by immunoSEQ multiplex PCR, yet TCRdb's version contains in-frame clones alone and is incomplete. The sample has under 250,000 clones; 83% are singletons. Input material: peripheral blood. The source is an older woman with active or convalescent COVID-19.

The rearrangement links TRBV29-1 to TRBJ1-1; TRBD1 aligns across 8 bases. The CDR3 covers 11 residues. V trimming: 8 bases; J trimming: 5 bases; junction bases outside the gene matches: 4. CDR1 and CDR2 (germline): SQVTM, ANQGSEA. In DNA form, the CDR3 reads TGCAGCCCCCGGACAGGGACTGAAGCTTTCTTT. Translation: CSPRTGTEAFF.

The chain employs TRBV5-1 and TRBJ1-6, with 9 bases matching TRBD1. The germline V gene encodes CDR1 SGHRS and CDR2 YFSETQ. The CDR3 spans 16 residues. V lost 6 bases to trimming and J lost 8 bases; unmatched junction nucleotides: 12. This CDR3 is CASTPQGQGGYSPLHF. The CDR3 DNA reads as TGCGCCAGCACCCCGCAGGGACAGGGAGGATATTCACCCCTCCACTTT.

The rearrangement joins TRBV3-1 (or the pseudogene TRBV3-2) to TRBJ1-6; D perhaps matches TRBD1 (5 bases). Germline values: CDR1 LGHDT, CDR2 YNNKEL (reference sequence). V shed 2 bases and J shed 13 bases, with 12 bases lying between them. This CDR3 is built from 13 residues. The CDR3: CASSQMVGRPLHF. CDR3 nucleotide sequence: TGTGCCAGCAGCCAAATGGTGGGGCGCCCCCTCCACTTT.

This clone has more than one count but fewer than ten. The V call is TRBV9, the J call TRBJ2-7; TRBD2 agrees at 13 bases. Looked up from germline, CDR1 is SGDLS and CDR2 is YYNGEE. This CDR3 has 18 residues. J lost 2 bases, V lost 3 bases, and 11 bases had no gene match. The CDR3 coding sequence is TGTGCCAGCAGCGGACAACCCGGGACTAGCGGGAAAACCTACGAGCAGTACTTC. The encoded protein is CASSGQPGTSGKTYEQYF.

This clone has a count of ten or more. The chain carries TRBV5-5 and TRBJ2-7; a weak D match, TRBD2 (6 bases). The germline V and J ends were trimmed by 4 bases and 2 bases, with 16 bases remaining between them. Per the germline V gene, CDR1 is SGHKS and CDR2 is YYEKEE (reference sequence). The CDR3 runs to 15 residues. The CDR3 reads CASSPLPAGPYEQYF. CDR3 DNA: TGTGCCAGCAGCCCCCTCCCAGCGGGTCCCTACGAGCAGTACTTC.

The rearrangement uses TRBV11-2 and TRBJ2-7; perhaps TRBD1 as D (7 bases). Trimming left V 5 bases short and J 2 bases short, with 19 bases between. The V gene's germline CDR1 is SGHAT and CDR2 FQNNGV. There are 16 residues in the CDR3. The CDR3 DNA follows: TGTGCCAGCAGCCTCACCGCGGGACAGATCGCCTACGAGCAGTACTTC. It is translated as CASSLTAGQIAYEQYF.

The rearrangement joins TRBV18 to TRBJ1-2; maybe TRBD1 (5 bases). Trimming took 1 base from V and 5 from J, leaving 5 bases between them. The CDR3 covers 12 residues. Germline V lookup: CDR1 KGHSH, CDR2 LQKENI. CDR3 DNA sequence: TGTGCCAGCTCACCACAGGGGTATGGCTACACCTTC. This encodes CASSPQGYGYTF.

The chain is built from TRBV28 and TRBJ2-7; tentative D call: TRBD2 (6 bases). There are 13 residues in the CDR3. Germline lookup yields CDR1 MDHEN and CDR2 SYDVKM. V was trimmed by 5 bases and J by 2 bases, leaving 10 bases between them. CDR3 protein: CASSDRLAYEQYF. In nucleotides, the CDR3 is TGTGCCAGCAGTGACCGACTAGCCTACGAGCAGTACTTC.

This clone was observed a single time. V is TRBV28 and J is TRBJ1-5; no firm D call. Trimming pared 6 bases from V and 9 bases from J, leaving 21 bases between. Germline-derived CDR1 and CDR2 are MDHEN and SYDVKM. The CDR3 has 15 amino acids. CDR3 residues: CASSQLHGLASPQHF. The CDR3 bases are TGTGCCAGCAGCCAACTTCACGGACTGGCTTCGCCCCAGCATTTT.

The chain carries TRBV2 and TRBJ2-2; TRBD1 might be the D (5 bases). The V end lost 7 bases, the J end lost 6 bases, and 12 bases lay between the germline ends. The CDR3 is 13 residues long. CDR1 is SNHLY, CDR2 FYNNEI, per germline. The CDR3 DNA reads TGTGCCAGCACCCAGGGCTCCGCCGGGGAGCTGTTTTTT. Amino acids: CASTQGSAGELFF.

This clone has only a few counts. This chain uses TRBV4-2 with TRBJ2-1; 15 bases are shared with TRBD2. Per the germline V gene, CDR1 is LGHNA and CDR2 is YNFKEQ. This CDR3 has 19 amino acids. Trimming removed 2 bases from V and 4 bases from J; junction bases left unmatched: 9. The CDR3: CASSQQGLAGGSSYNEQFF. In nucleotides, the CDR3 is TGTGCCAGCAGCCAACAGGGACTAGCGGGGGGCTCAAGTTACAATGAGCAGTTCTTC.

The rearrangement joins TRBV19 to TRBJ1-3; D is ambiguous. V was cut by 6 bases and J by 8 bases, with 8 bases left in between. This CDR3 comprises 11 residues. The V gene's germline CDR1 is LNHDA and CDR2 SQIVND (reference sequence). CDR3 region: CASRLGHTIYF. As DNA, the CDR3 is TGTGCCAGTAGACTAGGGCACACCATATATTTT.

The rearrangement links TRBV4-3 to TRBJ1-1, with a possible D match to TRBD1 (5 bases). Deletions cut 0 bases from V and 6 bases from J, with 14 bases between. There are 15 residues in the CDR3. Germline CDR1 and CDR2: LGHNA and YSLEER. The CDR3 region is CASSQDPQGAAEAFF. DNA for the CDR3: TGCGCCAGCAGCCAAGATCCGCAGGGTGCGGCTGAAGCTTTCTTT.

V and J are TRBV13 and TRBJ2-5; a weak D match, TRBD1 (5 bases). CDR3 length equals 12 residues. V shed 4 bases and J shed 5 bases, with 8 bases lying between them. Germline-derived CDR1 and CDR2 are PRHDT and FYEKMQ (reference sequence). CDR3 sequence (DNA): TGTGCCAGCAGCTCGAACAGGGAGACCCAGTACTTC. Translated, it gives CASSSNRETQYF.

The CDR3 coding sequence is TGCGCCAGCATGACAGGCCCCCTTAACTATGGCTACACCTTC. Translated, it gives CASMTGPLNYGYTF. The chain uses TRBV5-1 and TRBJ1-2; possibly TRBD1 for D (6 bases). Trimming cost V 6 bases and J 1 base, with 13 bases left between them. In germline, CDR1 is SGHRS, CDR2 YFSETQ. This CDR3 region has 14 residues.

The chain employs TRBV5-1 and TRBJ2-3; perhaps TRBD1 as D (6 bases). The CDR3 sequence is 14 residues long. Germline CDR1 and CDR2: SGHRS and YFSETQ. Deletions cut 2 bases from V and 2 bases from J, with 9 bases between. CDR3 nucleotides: TGCGCCAGCAGCTTAGGACAGACCACAGATACGCAGTATTTT. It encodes CASSLGQTTDTQYF.

CDR3 loop: CASSLRGSNEKLFF. The CDR3 DNA sequence: TGTGCCAGCTCTCTACGGGGGAGTAATGAAAAACTGTTTTTT. The rearrangement uses TRBV18 and TRBJ1-4; a weak D match, TRBD1 (5 bases). CDR3 length: 14 residues. The V gene lost 6 bases and the J gene lost 4 bases, with 12 bases spanning the gap. CDR1 is KGHSH and CDR2 is LQKENI in the germline V gene.

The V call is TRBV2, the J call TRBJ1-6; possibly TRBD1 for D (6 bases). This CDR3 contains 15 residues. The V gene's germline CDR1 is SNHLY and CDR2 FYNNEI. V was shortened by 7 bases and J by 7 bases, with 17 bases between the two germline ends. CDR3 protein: CASTEGGPQNSPLHF. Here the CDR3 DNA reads TGTGCCAGCACCGAGGGGGGGCCCCAAAATTCACCCCTCCACTTT.

CDR3 in DNA: TGTGCCATAGAACCGGGACAGTCAAACTATGGCTACACCTTC. Its protein product is CAIEPGQSNYGYTF. The chain couples TRBV10-3 to TRBJ1-2; 7 positions agree with TRBD1. The V gene's germline CDR1 is ENHRY and CDR2 SYGVKD. This CDR3 is 14 amino acids long. Germline trimming cut 9 bases from V and 2 bases from J; bases unmatched to any gene: 9.

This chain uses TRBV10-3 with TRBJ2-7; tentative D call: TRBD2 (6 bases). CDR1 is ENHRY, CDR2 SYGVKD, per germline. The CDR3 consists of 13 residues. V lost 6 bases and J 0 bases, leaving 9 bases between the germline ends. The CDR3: CAIRFGSSYEQYF. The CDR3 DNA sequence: TGTGCCATCAGGTTCGGGAGCTCCTACGAGCAGTACTTC.

Written as DNA, the CDR3 is TGTGCCAGCAGCGGCAACCGGGACAGCGGGAGGCCCCAGCATTTT. This encodes CASSGNRDSGRPQHF. J is TRBJ1-5 and V is TRBV9; 7 bases are a match to TRBD1. Germline CDR1 and CDR2: SGDLS and YYNGEE. The CDR3 is 15 amino acids. V lost 3 bases to trimming and J lost 9 bases; unmatched junction nucleotides: 12.

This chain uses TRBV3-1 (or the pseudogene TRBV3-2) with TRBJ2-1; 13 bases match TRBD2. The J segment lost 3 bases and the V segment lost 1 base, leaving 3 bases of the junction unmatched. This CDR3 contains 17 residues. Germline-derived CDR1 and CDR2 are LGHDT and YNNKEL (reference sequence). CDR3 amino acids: CASSQGTSGRDYNEQFF. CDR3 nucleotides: TGTGCCAGCAGCCAAGGAACTAGCGGGAGGGACTACAATGAGCAGTTCTTC.

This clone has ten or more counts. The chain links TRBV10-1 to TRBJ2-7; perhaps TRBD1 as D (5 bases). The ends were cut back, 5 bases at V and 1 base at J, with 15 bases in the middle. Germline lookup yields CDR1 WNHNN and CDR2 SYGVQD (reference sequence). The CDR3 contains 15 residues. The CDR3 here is CASSSGHGASYEQYF. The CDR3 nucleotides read TGCGCCAGCAGTTCCGGACACGGCGCGTCCTACGAGCAGTACTTC.

CDR3 in DNA: TGTGCCAGCAGTGAAGGTCAGGGGGGCCAGCCCCAGCATTTT. This encodes CASSEGQGGQPQHF. The chain links TRBV6-1 to TRBJ1-5; TRBD1 matches at 7 bases. CDR1 is MNHNS and CDR2 is SASEGT in the germline V gene. V lost 1 base and J lost 7; bases outside the gene matches: 4. The CDR3 contains 14 residues.

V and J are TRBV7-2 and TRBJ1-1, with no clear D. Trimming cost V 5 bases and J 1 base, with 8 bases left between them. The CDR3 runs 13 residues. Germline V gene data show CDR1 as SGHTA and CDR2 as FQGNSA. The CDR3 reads CASSPPGNTEAFF. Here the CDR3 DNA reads TGTGCCAGCAGCCCACCCGGGAACACTGAAGCTTTCTTT.

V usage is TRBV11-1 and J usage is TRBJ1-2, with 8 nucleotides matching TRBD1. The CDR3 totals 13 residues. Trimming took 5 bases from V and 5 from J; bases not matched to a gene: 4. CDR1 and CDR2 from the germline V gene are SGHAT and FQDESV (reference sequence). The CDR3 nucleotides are TGTGCCAGCAGCCGAGACAGGGGATATGGCTACACCTTC. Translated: CASSRDRGYGYTF.

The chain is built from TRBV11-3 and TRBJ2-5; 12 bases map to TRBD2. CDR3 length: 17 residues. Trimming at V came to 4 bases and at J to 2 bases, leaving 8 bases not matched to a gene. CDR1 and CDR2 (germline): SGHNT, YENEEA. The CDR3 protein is CASSSGVTSGSQETQYF. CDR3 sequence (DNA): TGTGCCAGCAGCTCAGGCGTGACTAGCGGGAGTCAAGAGACCCAGTACTTC.

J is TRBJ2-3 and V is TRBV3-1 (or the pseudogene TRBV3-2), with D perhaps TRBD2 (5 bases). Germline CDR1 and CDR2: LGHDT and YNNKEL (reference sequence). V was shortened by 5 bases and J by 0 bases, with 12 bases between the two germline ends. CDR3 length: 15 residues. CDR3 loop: CASSLRAESTDTQYF. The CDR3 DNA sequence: TGTGCCAGCAGCTTGCGAGCGGAAAGCACAGATACGCAGTATTTT.

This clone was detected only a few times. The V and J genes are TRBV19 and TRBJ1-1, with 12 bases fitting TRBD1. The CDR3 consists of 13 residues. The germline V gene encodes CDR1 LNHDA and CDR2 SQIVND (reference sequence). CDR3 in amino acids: CVTRDRGLTEAFF. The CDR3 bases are TGTGTCACACGGGACAGGGGGCTTACTGAAGCTTTCTTT.

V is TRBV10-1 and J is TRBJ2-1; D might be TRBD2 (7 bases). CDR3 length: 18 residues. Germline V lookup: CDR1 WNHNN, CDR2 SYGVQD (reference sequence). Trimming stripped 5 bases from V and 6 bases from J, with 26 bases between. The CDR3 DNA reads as TGCGCCAGCAGTCCCCGTCGGGGGGCTACCTCCATGGGCAATGAGCAGTTCTTC. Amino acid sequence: CASSPRRGATSMGNEQFF.